Listed here are 9 T cell receptor beta chains from one sample, sequenced in a study of T cell responses to AZD1222 COVID-19 vaccine. Some clones are missing from TCRdb's copy, which holds only in-frame ones; the method was immunoSEQ multiplex PCR. The table has about 110,000 clones, about 85% seen once; the top ten hold around 4.5%. The specimen comprised peripheral blood, sampled on day 0 of AZD1222 vaccination. The receptor source for this set is an adult in good health.

The chain links TRBV5-1 to TRBJ1-2; tentatively, D is TRBD1 (5 bases). CDR1 and CDR2 from the germline V gene are SGHRS and YFSETQ. V was pared by 0 bases and J by 2 bases, with 11 bases between. This CDR3 is built from 15 residues. Here the CDR3 reads CASSLGGTENYGYTF. CDR3 coding DNA: TGCGCCAGCAGCTTGGGGGGGACGGAGAACTATGGCTACACCTTC.

V and J are TRBV10-3 and TRBJ2-1; D tentatively reads TRBD1 or TRBD2 (5 bases each). The germline V and J ends were trimmed by 8 bases and 0 bases, with 20 bases remaining between them. From germline, CDR1 is ENHRY and CDR2 SYGVKD. This CDR3 is built from 17 residues. In DNA, the CDR3 is TGTGCCATCCTTGCTACCGGGACGGCGGGCTCCTACAATGAGCAGTTCTTC. Its translation: CAILATGTAGSYNEQFF.

This chain links TRBV5-4 with TRBJ2-1; 9 nucleotides line up with TRBD1. The CDR3 is 16 amino acids. From germline, CDR1 is SGHNT and CDR2 YYREEE (reference sequence). V was clipped by 3 bases and J by 8 bases; unmatched bases: 12. The CDR3 nucleotides read TGTGCCAGCAGCTACGCCGGGACAGGGACCTTTCATGAGCAGTTCTTC. Encoded protein: CASSYAGTGTFHEQFF.

V gene TRBV28 combines with J gene TRBJ2-7; 9 nucleotides line up with TRBD2. This CDR3 has 14 amino acids. V shed 7 bases, J shed 4 bases, and the junction held 8 bases outside the gene matches. Germline lookup yields CDR1 MDHEN and CDR2 SYDVKM. The CDR3 DNA reads as TGTGCCAGCAAGTTAGCGGGAGTAGCGTACGAGCAGTACTTC. Translated: CASKLAGVAYEQYF.

The chain employs TRBV19 and TRBJ2-1, with D possibly matching TRBD1 (6 bases). Between the trimmed V and J ends, which lost 3 bases and 4 bases, there was a span of 13 bases. Looked up from germline, CDR1 is LNHDA and CDR2 is SQIVND (reference sequence). CDR3 length equals 15 residues. The CDR3 reads CASSIPGQTYNEQFF. Written as DNA, the CDR3 is TGTGCCAGTAGTATTCCCGGACAGACATACAATGAGCAGTTCTTC. The full variable domain, in which reference TRBV19 and TRBJ2-1 provide the parts outside the CDR3, is DGGITQSPKYLFRKEGQNVTLSCEQNLNHDAMYWYRQDPGQGLRLIYYSQIVNDFQKGDIAEGYSVSREKKESFPLTVTSAQKNPTAFYLCASSIPGQTYNEQFFGPGTRLTVL.

This clone appeared once. The sample holds other DNA sequences that translate to the same CDR3. V and J are TRBV20-1 and TRBJ1-5, with no clear D. Germline V gene sequence: CDR1 DFQATT, CDR2 SNEGSKA (reference sequence). Trimming shortened V by 3 bases and J by 1 base, and 7 bases separated the two germline ends. The CDR3 consists of 13 residues. CDR3 in amino acids: CSASRDSNQPQHF. CDR3 bases: TGCAGTGCTAGTCGTGACAGCAATCAGCCCCAGCATTTT.

The rearrangement links TRBV27 to TRBJ2-3; TRBD1 or TRBD2 may be the D gene (6 bases each). V was cut by 2 bases and J by 3 bases, with 12 bases left in between. CDR1 and CDR2 (germline): MNHEY, SMNVEV (reference sequence). The CDR3 is made up of 15 amino acids. CDR3 bases: TGTGCCAGCAGTTTAGGAGGGGGTGGTACAGATACGCAGTATTTT. It encodes CASSLGGGGTDTQYF.

A single count supports this clone. This chain links TRBV5-5 with TRBJ1-1; D might be TRBD1 (6 bases). CDR3 length: 13 residues. Trimming removed 2 bases at V and 6 bases at J, with 11 bases between. The germline V gene encodes CDR1 SGHKS and CDR2 YYEKEE (reference sequence). The CDR3 here is CASSFNREAEAFF. CDR3 nucleotides: TGTGCCAGCAGCTTTAACAGGGAAGCTGAAGCTTTCTTT.

J is TRBJ2-1 and V is TRBV19; 9 nucleotides match TRBD2. V dropped 3 bases and J dropped 8; count of bases not matched to a gene: 11. Germline V gene data show CDR1 as LNHDA and CDR2 as SQIVND (reference sequence). The CDR3 consists of 16 residues. CDR3 sequence: CASSIGAGGPRYEQFF. The CDR3 nucleotides read TGTGCCAGTAGTATTGGGGCGGGGGGGCCAAGGTATGAGCAGTTCTTC.